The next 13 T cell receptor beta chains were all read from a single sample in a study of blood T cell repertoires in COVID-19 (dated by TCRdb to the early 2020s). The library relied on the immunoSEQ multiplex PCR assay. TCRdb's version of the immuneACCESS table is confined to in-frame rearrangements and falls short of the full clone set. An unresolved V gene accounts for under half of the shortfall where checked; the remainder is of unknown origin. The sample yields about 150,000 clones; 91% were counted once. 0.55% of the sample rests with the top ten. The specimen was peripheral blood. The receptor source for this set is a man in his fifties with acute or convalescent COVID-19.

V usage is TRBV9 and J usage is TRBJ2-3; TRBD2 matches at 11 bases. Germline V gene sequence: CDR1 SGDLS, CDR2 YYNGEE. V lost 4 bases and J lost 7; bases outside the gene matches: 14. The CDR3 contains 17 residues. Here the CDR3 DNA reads TGTGCCAGCAGCCCTATGCCCGGGACTAGCGGCAGAAATACGCAGTATTTT. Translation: CASSPMPGTSGRNTQYF.

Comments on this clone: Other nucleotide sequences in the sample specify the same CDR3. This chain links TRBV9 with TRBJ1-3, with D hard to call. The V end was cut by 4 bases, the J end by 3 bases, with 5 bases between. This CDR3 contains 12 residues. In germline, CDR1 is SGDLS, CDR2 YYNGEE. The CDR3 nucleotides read TGTGCCAGCAGCCCCCGTGGAAACACCATATATTTT. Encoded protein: CASSPRGNTIYF.

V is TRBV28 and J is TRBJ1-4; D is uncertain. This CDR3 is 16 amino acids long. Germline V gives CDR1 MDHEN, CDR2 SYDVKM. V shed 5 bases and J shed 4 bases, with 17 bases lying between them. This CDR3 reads CASSPLGVGNNEKLFF. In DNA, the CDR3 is TGTGCCAGCAGTCCCCTCGGGGTGGGCAATAATGAAAAACTGTTTTTT.

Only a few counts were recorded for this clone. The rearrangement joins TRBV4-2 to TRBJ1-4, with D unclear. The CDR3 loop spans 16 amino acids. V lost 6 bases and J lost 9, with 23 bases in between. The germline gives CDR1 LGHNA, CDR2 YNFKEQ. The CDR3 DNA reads TGTGCCAGCAGTCAACCTATGGCCCCGGGAGCTCAAAAACTGTTTTTT. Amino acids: CASSQPMAPGAQKLFF.

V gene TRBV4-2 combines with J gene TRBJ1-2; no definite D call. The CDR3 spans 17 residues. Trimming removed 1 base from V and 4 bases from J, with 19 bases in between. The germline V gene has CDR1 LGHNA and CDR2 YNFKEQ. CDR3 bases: TGTGCCAGCAGCCAAGCGACCCAGAACCCGCTAGGCTATGGCTACACCTTC. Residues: CASSQATQNPLGYGYTF.

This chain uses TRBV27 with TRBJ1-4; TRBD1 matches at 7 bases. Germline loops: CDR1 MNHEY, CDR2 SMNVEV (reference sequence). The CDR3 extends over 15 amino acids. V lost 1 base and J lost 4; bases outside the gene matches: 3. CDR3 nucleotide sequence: TGTGCCAGCAGTTTATTTGCAGGGGGTAATGAAAAACTGTTTTTT. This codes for CASSLFAGGNEKLFF.

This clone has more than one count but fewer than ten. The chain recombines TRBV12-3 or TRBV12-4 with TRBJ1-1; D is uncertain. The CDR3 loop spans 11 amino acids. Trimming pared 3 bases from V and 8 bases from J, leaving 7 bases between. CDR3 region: CASSLVAEAFF. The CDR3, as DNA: TGTGCCAGCAGTTTGGTGGCAGAAGCTTTCTTT.

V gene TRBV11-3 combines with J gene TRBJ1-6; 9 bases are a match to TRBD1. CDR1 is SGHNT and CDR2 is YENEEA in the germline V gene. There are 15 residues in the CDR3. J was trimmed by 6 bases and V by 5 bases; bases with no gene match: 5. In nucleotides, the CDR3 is TGTGCCAGCAGCGAAGGGACAGGGCTTAATTCACCCCTCCACTTT. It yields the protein CASSEGTGLNSPLHF.

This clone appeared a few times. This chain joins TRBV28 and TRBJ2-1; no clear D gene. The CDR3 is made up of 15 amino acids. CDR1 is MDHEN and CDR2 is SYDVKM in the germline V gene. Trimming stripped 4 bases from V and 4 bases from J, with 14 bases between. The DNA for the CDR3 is TGTGCCAGCAGTTCACTACCCAACGATTACAATGAGCAGTTCTTC. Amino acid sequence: CASSSLPNDYNEQFF.

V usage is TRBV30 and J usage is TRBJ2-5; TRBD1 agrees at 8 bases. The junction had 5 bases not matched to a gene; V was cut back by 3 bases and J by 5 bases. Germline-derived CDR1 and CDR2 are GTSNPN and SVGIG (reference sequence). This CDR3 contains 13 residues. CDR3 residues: CAWSRGQGETQYF. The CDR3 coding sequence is TGTGCCTGGAGCAGAGGACAGGGCGAGACCCAGTACTTC.

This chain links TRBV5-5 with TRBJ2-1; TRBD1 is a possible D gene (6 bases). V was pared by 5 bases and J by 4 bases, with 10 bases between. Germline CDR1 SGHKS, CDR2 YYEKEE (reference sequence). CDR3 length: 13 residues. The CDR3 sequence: CASSRDNYNEQFF. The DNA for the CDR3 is TGTGCCAGCAGTCGGGACAATTACAATGAGCAGTTCTTC.

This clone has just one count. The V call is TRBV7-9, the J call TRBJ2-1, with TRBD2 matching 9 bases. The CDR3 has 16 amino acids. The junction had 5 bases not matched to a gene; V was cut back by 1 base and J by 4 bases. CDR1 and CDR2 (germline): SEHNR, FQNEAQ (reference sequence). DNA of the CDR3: TGTGCCAGCAGCTTAGAATCTAGCGGGAAGTACAATGAGCAGTTCTTC. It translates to CASSLESSGKYNEQFF.

The CDR3 loop reads CASSQTAGAEQYF. The CDR3 DNA sequence: TGTGCCAGCAGCCAGACCGCGGGAGCCGAGCAGTACTTC. The J gene is TRBJ2-7, the V gene TRBV3-1 (or the pseudogene TRBV3-2); the match to TRBD2 covers 7 bases. J was trimmed by 6 bases and V by 3 bases; bases with no gene match: 5. Germline-derived CDR1 and CDR2 are LGHDT and YNNKEL (reference sequence). The CDR3 runs 13 residues.